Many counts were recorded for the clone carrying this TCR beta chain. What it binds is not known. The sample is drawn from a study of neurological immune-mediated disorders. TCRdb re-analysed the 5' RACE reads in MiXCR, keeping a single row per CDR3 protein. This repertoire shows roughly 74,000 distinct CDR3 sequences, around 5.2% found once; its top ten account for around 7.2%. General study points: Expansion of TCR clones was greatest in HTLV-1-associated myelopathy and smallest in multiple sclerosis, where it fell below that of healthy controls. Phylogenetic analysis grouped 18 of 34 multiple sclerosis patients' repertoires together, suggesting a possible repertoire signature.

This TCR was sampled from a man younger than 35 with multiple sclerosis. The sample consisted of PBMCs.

As DNA, the CDR3 is TGTGCCAGCAGCTCGGGACTAGCGGGAGGAGAGCAGTACTTC. Its translation: CASSSGLAGGEQYF. V gene TRBV7-9 combines with J gene TRBJ2-7; TRBD2 matches 15 bases. The V and J ends lost 4 bases and 7 bases, in that order; junction bases with no gene match: 2. The CDR3 totals 14 residues. Germline assignment: CDR1 SEHNR and CDR2 FQNEAQ (reference sequence).